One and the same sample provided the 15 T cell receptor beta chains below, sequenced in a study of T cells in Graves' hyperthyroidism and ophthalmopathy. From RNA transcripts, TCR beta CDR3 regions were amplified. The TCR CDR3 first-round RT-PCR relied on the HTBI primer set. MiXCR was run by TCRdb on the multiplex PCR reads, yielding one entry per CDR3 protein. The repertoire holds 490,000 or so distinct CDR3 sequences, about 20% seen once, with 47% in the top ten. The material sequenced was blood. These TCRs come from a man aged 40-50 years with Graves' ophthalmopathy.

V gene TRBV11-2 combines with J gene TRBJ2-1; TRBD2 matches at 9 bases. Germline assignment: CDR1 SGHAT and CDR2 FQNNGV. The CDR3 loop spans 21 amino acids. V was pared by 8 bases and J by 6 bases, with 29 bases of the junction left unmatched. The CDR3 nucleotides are TGTGCCAGCGGATACCCCCCTACCGCGACTAGCGGAGGGCCGTATGTCAATGAGCAGTTCTTC. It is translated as CASGYPPTATSGGPYVNEQFF.

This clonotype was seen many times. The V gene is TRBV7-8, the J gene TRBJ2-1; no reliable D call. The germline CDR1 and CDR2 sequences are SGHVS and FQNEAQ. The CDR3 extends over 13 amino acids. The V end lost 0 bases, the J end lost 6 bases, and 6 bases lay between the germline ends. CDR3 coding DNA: TGTGCCAGCAGCTTAGCGGAGAGCAATGAGCAGTTCTTC. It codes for CASSLAESNEQFF.

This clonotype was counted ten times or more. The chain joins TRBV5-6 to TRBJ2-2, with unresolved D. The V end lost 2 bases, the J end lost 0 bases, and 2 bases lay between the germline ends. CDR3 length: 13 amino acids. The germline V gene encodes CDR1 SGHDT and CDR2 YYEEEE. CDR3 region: CASSFANTGELFF. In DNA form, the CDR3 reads TGTGCCAGCAGCTTCGCGAACACCGGGGAGCTGTTTTTT.

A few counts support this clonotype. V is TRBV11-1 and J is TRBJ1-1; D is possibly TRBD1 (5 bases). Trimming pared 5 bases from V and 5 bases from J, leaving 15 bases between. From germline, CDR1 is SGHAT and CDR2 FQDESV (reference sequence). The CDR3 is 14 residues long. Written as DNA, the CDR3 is TGTGCCAGCAGCATGACAACGAGGGGTACTGAAGCTTTCTTT. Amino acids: CASSMTTRGTEAFF.

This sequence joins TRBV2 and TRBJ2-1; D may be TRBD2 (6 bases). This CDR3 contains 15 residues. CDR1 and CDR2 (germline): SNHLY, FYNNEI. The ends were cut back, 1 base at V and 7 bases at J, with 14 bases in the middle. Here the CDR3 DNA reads TGTGCCAGCAGTGAAGGGGCGGGGTCGGCTAATGAGCAGTTCTTC. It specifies CASSEGAGSANEQFF.

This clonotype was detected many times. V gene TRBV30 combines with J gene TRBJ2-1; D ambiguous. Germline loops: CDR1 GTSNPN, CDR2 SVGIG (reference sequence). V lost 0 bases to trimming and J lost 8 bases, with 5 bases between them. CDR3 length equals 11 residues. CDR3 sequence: CAWSVVYEQFF. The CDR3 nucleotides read TGTGCCTGGAGTGTGGTGTATGAGCAGTTCTTC.

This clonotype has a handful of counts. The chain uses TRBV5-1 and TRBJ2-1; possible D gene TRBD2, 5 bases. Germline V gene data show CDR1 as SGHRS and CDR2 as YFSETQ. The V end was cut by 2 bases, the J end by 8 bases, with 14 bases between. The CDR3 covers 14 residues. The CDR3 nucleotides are TGCGCCAGCAGCTTTATAGACTCCGGGGATGAGCAGTTCTTC. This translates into CASSFIDSGDEQFF. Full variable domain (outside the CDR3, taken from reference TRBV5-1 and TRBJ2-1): KAGVTQTPRYLIKTRGQQVTLSCSPISGHRSVSWYQQTPGQGLQFLFEYFSETQRNKGNFPGRFSGRQFSNSRSEMNVSTLELGDSALYLCASSFIDSGDEQFFGPGTRLTVL.

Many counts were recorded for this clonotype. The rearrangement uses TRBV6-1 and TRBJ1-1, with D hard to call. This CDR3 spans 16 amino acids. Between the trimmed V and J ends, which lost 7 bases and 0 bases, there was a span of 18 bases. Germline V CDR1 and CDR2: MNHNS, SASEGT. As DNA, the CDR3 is TGTGCCAGCATCCCACCGGGATCCCCCGTGAACACTGAAGCTTTCTTT. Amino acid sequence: CASIPPGSPVNTEAFF.

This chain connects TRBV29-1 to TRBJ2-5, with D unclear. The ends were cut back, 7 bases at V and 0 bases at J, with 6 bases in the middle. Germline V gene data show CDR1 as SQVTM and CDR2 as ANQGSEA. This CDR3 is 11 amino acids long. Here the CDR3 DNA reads TGCAGCGGCGCCCACCAAGAGACCCAGTACTTC. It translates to CSGAHQETQYF.

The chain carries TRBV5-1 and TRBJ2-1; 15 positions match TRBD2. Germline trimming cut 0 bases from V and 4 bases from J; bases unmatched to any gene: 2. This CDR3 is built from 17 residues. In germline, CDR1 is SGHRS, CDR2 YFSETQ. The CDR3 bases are TGCGCCAGCAGCTTGGCGGGACTAGCGGGAGGTTACAATGAGCAGTTCTTC. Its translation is CASSLAGLAGGYNEQFF.

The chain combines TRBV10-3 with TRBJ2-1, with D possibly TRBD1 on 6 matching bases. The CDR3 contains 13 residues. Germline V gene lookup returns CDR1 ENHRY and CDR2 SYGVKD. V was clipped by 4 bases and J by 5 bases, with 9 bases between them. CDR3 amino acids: CAISGTANNEQFF. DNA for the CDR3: TGTGCCATCAGTGGGACAGCCAACAATGAGCAGTTCTTC.

CDR3 sequence: CASSSSPFLAEAGELFF. The CDR3 DNA reads TGCGCCAGCAGCTCATCTCCTTTCCTAGCGGAGGCCGGGGAGCTGTTTTTT. The chain combines TRBV5-1 with TRBJ2-2, with 7 bases matching TRBD2. V lost 3 bases and J lost 6; bases outside the gene matches: 14. CDR3 length: 17 residues. CDR1 and CDR2 from the germline V gene are SGHRS and YFSETQ.

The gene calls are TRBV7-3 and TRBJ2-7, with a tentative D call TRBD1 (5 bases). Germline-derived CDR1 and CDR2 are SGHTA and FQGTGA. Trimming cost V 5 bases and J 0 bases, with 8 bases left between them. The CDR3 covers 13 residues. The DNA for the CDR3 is TGTGCCAGCAGCCTACAGGCCTCCTACGAGCAGTACTTC. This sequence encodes CASSLQASYEQYF.

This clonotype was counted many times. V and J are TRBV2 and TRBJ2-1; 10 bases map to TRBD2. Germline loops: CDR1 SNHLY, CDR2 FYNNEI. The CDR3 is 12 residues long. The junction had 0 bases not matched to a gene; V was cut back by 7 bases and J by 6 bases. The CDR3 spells CASKRGGNEQFF. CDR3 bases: TGTGCCAGCAAGCGGGGGGGCAATGAGCAGTTCTTC.

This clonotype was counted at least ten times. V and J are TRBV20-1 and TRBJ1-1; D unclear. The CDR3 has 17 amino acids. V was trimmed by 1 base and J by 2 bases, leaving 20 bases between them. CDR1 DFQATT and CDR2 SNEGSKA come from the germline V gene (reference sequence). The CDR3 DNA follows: TGCAGTGCTAGAGCAATCACGGCAGGACTTTTTAACACTGAAGCTTTCTTT. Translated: CSARAITAGLFNTEAFF.